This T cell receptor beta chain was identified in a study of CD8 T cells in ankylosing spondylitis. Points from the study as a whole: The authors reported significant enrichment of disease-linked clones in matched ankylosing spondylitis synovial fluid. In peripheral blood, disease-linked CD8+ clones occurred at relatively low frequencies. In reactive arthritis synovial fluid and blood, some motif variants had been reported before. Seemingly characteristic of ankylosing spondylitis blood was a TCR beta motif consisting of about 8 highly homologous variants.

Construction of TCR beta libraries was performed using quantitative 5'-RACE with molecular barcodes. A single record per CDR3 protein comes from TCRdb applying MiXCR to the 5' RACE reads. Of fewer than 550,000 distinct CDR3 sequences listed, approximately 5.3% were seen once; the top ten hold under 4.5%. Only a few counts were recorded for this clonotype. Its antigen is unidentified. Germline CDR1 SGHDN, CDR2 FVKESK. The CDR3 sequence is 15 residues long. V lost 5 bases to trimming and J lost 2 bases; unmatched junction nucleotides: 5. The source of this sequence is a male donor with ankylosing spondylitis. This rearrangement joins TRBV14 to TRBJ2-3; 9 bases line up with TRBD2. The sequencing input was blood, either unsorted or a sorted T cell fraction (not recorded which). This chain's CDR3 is CASSVAGAFTDTQYF. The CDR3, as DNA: TGTGCCAGCAGCGTAGCGGGAGCTTTCACAGATACGCAGTATTTT. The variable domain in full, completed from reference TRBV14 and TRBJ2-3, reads EAGVTQFPSHSVIEKGQTVTLRCDPISGHDNLYWYRRVMGKEIKFLLHFVKESKQDESGMPNNRFLAERTGGTYSTLKVQPAELEDSGVYFCASSVAGAFTDTQYFGPGTRLTVL.